In this sample, the clone carrying this TCR beta chain turned up a few times. Its antigen remains unknown. cDNA synthesis used the whole RNA isolate, giving expressed TCRB sequences. Profiled with immunoSEQ multiplex PCR; TCRdb holds only in-frame clones, not every one. This sample yields around 250,000 clones, of which roughly 13% are seen a single time; 0.017% belongs to the top ten. This sample is drawn from a study of beta chain features in type 1 diabetes. General study points: Shorter TCRB CDR3s, moderately but significantly so, were found in Type 1 diabetes patients in all four CD4+ subsets.

This CDR3 has 13 residues. The ends were cut back, 7 bases at V and 1 base at J, with 10 bases in the middle. CDR1 and CDR2 (germline): MGHDK, SYGVNS. The sample consisted of naive CD4+ T cells from blood. This TCR came from a man aged 30-40 years with type 1 diabetes. The rearrangement uses TRBV25-1 and TRBJ2-5; the D gene is possibly TRBD2 (6 bases). CDR3 in amino acids: CASTGESQETQYF. The CDR3, as DNA: TGTGCCAGCACGGGAGAATCCCAAGAGACCCAGTACTTC.